This T cell receptor (beta chain) was recovered during a study of shared clonotypes between healthy human individuals. Study outcomes and limitations: Compared with clonotypes that all four donors shared, non-shared clonotypes had lower generation probabilities.

The germline CDR1 and CDR2 sequences are SGHRS and YFSETQ. This CDR3 has 14 residues. V was cut by 0 bases and J by 3 bases, with 6 bases left in between. Sequenced by immunoSEQ multiplex PCR; TCRdb stores in-frame clones only, minus some. The sample records around 370,000 clones, about 96% being singletons. Turning to this clone: Its antigen remains unknown.

The CD8 memory sample joined CD45RO+ cells and CCR7-negative CD45RA+ cells. Sequenced: memory CD8+ T cells sorted from blood. The subset denotes: CD45RO+ cells pooled with CCR7-negative TemRA cells. V and J are TRBV5-1 and TRBJ2-2, with D unresolved. The sequence came from a man aged 25-40 years in good health. The CDR3: CASSLGIHTGELFF. As DNA, the CDR3 is TGCGCCAGCAGCTTGGGCATCCACACCGGGGAGCTGTTTTTT.